These 32 T cell receptor beta chains were sequenced from one sample in a study of T cells in Graves' hyperthyroidism and ophthalmopathy. Amplified regions were TCR beta CDR3 sequences from RNA transcripts. The HTBI primer set was used in a first-round RT-PCR of the TCR CDR3. Each CDR3 protein is one row after TCRdb ran MiXCR on the multiplex PCR reads. Among roughly 660,000 distinct CDR3 sequences listed, around 16% were seen once. The specimen sequenced was blood. The receptors originated from a man aged 45-60 years with Graves' hyperthyroidism.

Ten or more counts support this clonotype. This chain uses TRBV25-1 with TRBJ1-2; a possible D gene is TRBD1 (5 bases). The CDR3 has 13 residues. Germline V lookup: CDR1 MGHDK, CDR2 SYGVNS. With 3 bases removed from V and 1 base from J, the gap between germline ends came to 6 bases. The CDR3 spells CASSEGGNYGYTF. The CDR3 DNA sequence: TGTGCCAGCAGTGAGGGGGGTAACTATGGCTACACCTTC.

The gene calls are TRBV19 and TRBJ1-2; 10 positions match TRBD1. CDR3 length equals 11 residues. Germline assignment: CDR1 LNHDA and CDR2 SQIVND (reference sequence). V dropped 10 bases and J dropped 7; count of bases not matched to a gene: 3. In nucleotides, the CDR3 is TGTGCCATTCGACAGGGGGCTGGCTACACCTTC. This encodes CAIRQGAGYTF.

This clonotype has at least ten counts. The rearrangement links TRBV2 to TRBJ2-7; TRBD2 aligns across 10 bases. The CDR3 sequence is 15 residues long. With 8 bases clipped from V and 7 bases from J, the junction kept 14 bases outside the gene matches. Looked up from germline, CDR1 is SNHLY and CDR2 is FYNNEI. In nucleotides, the CDR3 is TGTGCCAGCGACTACCGACTAGCGGGTTTTAGTGAGCAGTACTTC. Translating gives CASDYRLAGFSEQYF.

This clonotype was detected many times. This chain uses TRBV7-2 with TRBJ2-7; TRBD1 agrees at 9 bases. CDR1 and CDR2 (germline): SGHTA, FQGNSA. CDR3 length: 14 amino acids. V gave up 5 bases and J gave up 6 bases; unmatched junction bases: 8. The CDR3 coding sequence is TGTGCCAGCAGCACCGGGACAGGGCAGTCCGAGCAGTACTTC. Translating gives CASSTGTGQSEQYF.

Only one count was recorded for this clonotype. A clone one base away is much larger, so this may be a read error. The genes are TRBV28 and TRBJ1-5; tentatively, D is TRBD1 (6 bases). CDR3 length equals 15 residues. Germline-derived CDR1 and CDR2 are MDHEN and SYDVKM. V shed 5 bases and J shed 6 bases, with 17 bases lying between them. The CDR3 coding sequence is TGTGCCAGCAGTCCCGCCTCAGGGGTGGGTCAGCCCCAGCATTTT. Its protein is CASSPASGVGQPQHF.

This rearrangement joins TRBV6-1 to TRBJ1-2, with 10 bases matching TRBD1. The junction had 6 bases not matched to a gene; V was cut back by 3 bases and J by 5 bases. There are 15 residues in the CDR3. Germline V gives CDR1 MNHNS, CDR2 SASEGT. DNA of the CDR3: TGTGCCAGCAGTGAGGGGACAGGGGAATGGTATGGCTACACCTTC. Protein sequence: CASSEGTGEWYGYTF.

This clonotype was detected ten times or more. This chain uses TRBV6-1 with TRBJ2-2; D gene ambiguous. The CDR3 has 15 residues. The germline V and J ends were trimmed by 7 bases and 5 bases, with 17 bases remaining between them. CDR1 is MNHNS and CDR2 is SASEGT in the germline V gene. The CDR3 sequence: CASKVNSVTTGELFF. The CDR3 nucleotides are TGTGCCAGCAAAGTAAACAGCGTAACGACCGGGGAGCTGTTTTTT.

This clonotype was counted many times. The chain employs TRBV28 and TRBJ1-2, with D unclear. The CDR3 length is 14 residues. Germline V CDR1 and CDR2: MDHEN, SYDVKM. Trimming pared 5 bases from V and 7 bases from J, leaving 17 bases between. The CDR3 region is CASSIPPALLGYTF. CDR3 sequence (DNA): TGTGCCAGCAGTATACCACCGGCCCTGCTTGGCTACACCTTC.

This clonotype was recorded many times. The V call is TRBV27, the J call TRBJ2-5; TRBD1 matches 8 bases. J was trimmed by 4 bases and V by 4 bases; bases with no gene match: 8. The CDR3 sequence is 15 residues long. Germline lookup yields CDR1 MNHEY and CDR2 SMNVEV (reference sequence). CDR3 protein: CASSYLGQGVETQYF. In DNA, the CDR3 is TGTGCCAGCAGTTACCTCGGACAGGGAGTAGAGACCCAGTACTTC.

This clonotype showed up just a few times. The chain has TRBV5-1 and TRBJ1-5; unclear D gene. V was clipped by 0 bases and J by 4 bases, with 20 bases between them. Germline assignment: CDR1 SGHRS and CDR2 YFSETQ. This CDR3 region has 18 residues. The CDR3 here is CASSLGSRLLTWNQPQHF. As DNA, the CDR3 is TGCGCCAGCAGCTTGGGCTCAAGGCTCCTAACCTGGAATCAGCCCCAGCATTTT.

This clonotype was seen ten or more times. This chain links TRBV2 with TRBJ2-7; either TRBD1 or TRBD2 may supply D (6 bases each). V shed 0 bases and J shed 3 bases, with 27 bases lying between them. The V gene's germline CDR1 is SNHLY and CDR2 FYNNEI. The CDR3 spans 20 residues. CDR3 DNA sequence: TGTGCCAGCAGTGAAGCGCTTCGGGGGCTTCAAGGGGGACTCTTCTACGAGCAGTACTTC. Residues: CASSEALRGLQGGLFYEQYF.

The rearrangement links TRBV19 to TRBJ2-2, with TRBD1 matching over 7 bases. Germline trimming cut 5 bases from V and 4 bases from J; bases unmatched to any gene: 7. Germline CDR1 and CDR2: LNHDA and SQIVND (reference sequence). CDR3 length equals 15 residues. CDR3 loop: CASSVHYRGTGELFF. CDR3 DNA: TGTGCCAGTAGTGTCCATTACAGGGGCACCGGGGAGCTGTTTTTT.

In this sample, this clonotype turned up many times. This sequence joins TRBV19 and TRBJ1-4; unclear D gene. The CDR3 has 15 amino acids. The germline V gene has CDR1 LNHDA and CDR2 SQIVND (reference sequence). Trimming stripped 6 bases from V and 8 bases from J, with 19 bases between. CDR3 in DNA: TGTGCCAGTAGCCCACCGGGTCGGGATGGAGAAAAACTGTTTTTT. The encoded protein is CASSPPGRDGEKLFF.

At least ten counts were recorded for this clonotype. The chain carries TRBV7-9 and TRBJ2-1; D tentatively reads TRBD1 or TRBD2 (7 bases each). Germline V CDR1 and CDR2: SEHNR, FQNEAQ (reference sequence). The CDR3 has 15 residues. Trimming removed 8 bases from V and 5 bases from J, with 19 bases in between. The CDR3 protein is CASRGGGGANNEQFF. In DNA form, the CDR3 reads TGTGCCAGCCGAGGGGGCGGGGGAGCTAACAATGAGCAGTTCTTC.

This clonotype was detected ten times or more. The chain couples TRBV7-8 to TRBJ1-4, with no clear D. Germline V gene sequence: CDR1 SGHVS, CDR2 FQNEAQ. The CDR3 extends over 15 amino acids. Trimming left V 3 bases short and J 3 bases short, with 11 bases between. This chain's CDR3 is CASSFPGGANEKLFF. In DNA form, the CDR3 reads TGTGCCAGCAGCTTCCCCGGCGGGGCTAATGAAAAACTGTTTTTT.

As regards this clonotype: This CDR3 is missing its conserved last phenylalanine or tryptophan, likely due to a read error. The chain combines TRBV6-5 with TRBJ2-7, with 7 bases identical to TRBD2. The junction had 11 bases not matched to a gene; V was cut back by 4 bases and J by 2 bases. The CDR3 loop spans 16 amino acids. The germline CDR1 and CDR2 sequences are MNHEY and SVGAGI. CDR3 coding DNA: TGTGCCAGCAGTTCATATATAGCGGGTGAGGCCTACGAGCAGTACCTC. Its protein is CASSSYIAGEAYEQYL.

This clonotype has only a few counts. This chain connects TRBV15 to TRBJ1-2; D may be TRBD1 (6 bases). Trimming removed 0 bases from V and 2 bases from J, with 7 bases in between. This CDR3 is 14 amino acids long. Germline V gene sequence: CDR1 LNHNV, CDR2 YYDKDF (reference sequence). The CDR3 is CATSRDQGNYGYTF. As DNA, the CDR3 is TGTGCCACCAGCAGAGATCAGGGGAACTATGGCTACACCTTC.

This clonotype was observed at least ten times. The chain links TRBV12-3 or TRBV12-4 to TRBJ2-7; no clear D. The V end was cut by 3 bases, the J end by 4 bases, with 10 bases between. The CDR3 spans 13 residues. The CDR3 DNA is TGTGCCAGCAGTTTTTCTCGGAGTTACGAGCAGTACTTC. Protein product: CASSFSRSYEQYF.

This clonotype was detected ten times or more. This chain uses TRBV2 with TRBJ2-1; 10 positions match TRBD2. Trimming at V came to 5 bases and at J to 5 bases, leaving 6 bases not matched to a gene. CDR3 length: 15 amino acids. Germline CDR1 is SNHLY and CDR2 is FYNNEI. CDR3 residues: CASSLRLAGHNEQFF. CDR3 sequence (DNA): TGTGCCAGCAGTCTGCGACTAGCGGGTCACAATGAGCAGTTCTTC. The entire variable domain, with the rest obtained from reference TRBV2 and TRBJ2-1, is as follows: EPEVTQTPSHQVTQMGQEVILRCVPISNHLYFYWYRQILGQKVEFLVSFYNNEISEKSEIFDDQFSVERPDGSNFTLKIRSTKLEDSAMYFCASSLRLAGHNEQFFGPGTRLTVL.

At least ten counts were recorded for this clonotype. The chain has TRBV3-1 and TRBJ2-2; tentatively, D is TRBD1 (6 bases). Germline V lookup: CDR1 LGHDT, CDR2 YNNKEL (reference sequence). Trimming removed 1 base from V and 4 bases from J, with 16 bases in between. The CDR3 has 17 amino acids. The CDR3, as DNA: TGTGCCAGCAGCCAAGGGCCCCCAGGGGTGGGCACCGGGGAGCTGTTTTTT. It codes for CASSQGPPGVGTGELFF.

V is TRBV7-9 and J is TRBJ2-7; possible D gene TRBD1, 6 bases. Germline V gene lookup returns CDR1 SEHNR and CDR2 FQNEAQ (reference sequence). Trimming took off 0 bases at V and 3 bases at J, with 12 bases between the two ends. The CDR3 runs to 15 residues. This CDR3 is CASSLAAGQIYEQYF. Written as DNA, the CDR3 is TGTGCCAGCAGCTTAGCCGCCGGACAGATCTACGAGCAGTACTTC.

Details on this clonotype: Given the absence of the conserved phenylalanine or tryptophan at the CDR3 end, a read error is likely. The rearrangement joins TRBV11-2 to TRBJ2-1; D assignment may be TRBD1 or TRBD2 (5 bases each). The CDR3 totals 17 residues. V dropped 3 bases and J dropped 7 bases, with 22 bases sitting between them. Germline CDR1 is SGHAT and CDR2 is FQNNGV. CDR3: CASSFLNTGVTGNEQFI. CDR3 nucleotide sequence: TGTGCCAGCAGCTTTCTTAATACAGGAGTTACGGGGAATGAGCAGTTCATC.

The gene calls are TRBV19 and TRBJ2-1, with D perhaps being TRBD1 or TRBD2 (5 bases each). CDR1 and CDR2 (germline): LNHDA, SQIVND (reference sequence). Trimming stripped 5 bases from V and 0 bases from J, with 14 bases between. The CDR3 length is 16 residues. The CDR3 DNA reads TGTGCCAGTAGTCCAGGGAGCGCCGACTCCTACAATGAGCAGTTCTTC. Translating it yields CASSPGSADSYNEQFF.

This clonotype came up many times. The chain has TRBV6-6 and TRBJ2-1, with D possibly being TRBD2 (5 bases). The ends were cut back, 2 bases at V and 7 bases at J, with 12 bases in the middle. Germline V lookup: CDR1 MNHNY, CDR2 SVGAGI (reference sequence). CDR3 size: 14 residues. CDR3 nucleotide sequence: TGTGCCAGCAGTTACGAGAGGGTTTATAATGAGCAGTTCTTC. Translated: CASSYERVYNEQFF.

As regards this clonotype: A much larger clone is a single base away; this may be a read error. Here the CDR3 reads CASSQSDGTEYF. The CDR3 region has the DNA TGTGCCAGCAGCCAATCAGACGGGACCGAGTACTTC. This rearrangement joins TRBV3-1 to TRBJ2-5; either TRBD1 or TRBD2 may fit D (5 bases each). CDR3 length equals 12 residues. Germline V CDR1 and CDR2: LGHDT, YNNKEL (reference sequence).

For this clonotype: Just one base apart from a much larger clone, this may be a read error. This chain links TRBV7-2 with TRBJ2-3, with 8 nucleotides matching TRBD2. CDR1 SGHTA and CDR2 FQGNSA come from the germline V gene. Germline trimming cut 4 bases from V and 4 bases from J; bases unmatched to any gene: 7. CDR3 length equals 15 residues. CDR3 DNA: TGTGCCAGCAGCTCAGCTGGGACTAGAGCAGATACGCAGTATTTT. Its protein product is CASSSAGTRADTQYF.

This clonotype was picked up many times. The rearrangement links TRBV2 to TRBJ2-7; no definite D call. The germline gives CDR1 SNHLY, CDR2 FYNNEI. CDR3 length equals 15 residues. V lost 0 bases and J 2 bases, leaving 11 bases between the germline ends. In DNA, the CDR3 is TGTGCCAGCAGTGAAGCAATACTATCTCCCTACGAGCAGTACTTC. This sequence encodes CASSEAILSPYEQYF. The full variable domain, with the rest looked up from reference TRBV2 and TRBJ2-7, is EPEVTQTPSHQVTQMGQEVILRCVPISNHLYFYWYRQILGQKVEFLVSFYNNEISEKSEIFDDQFSVERPDGSNFTLKIRSTKLEDSAMYFCASSEAILSPYEQYFGPGTRLTVT.

This clonotype was seen many times. This chain joins TRBV28 and TRBJ1-1; possible D gene TRBD1, 5 bases. CDR1 is MDHEN and CDR2 is SYDVKM in the germline V gene. V lost 3 bases to trimming and J lost 1 base, with 15 bases between them. There are 16 residues in the CDR3. CDR3 bases: TGTGCCAGCAGTTTTAGGGGCTGGGGTAGGAACACTGAAGCTTTCTTT. Protein sequence: CASSFRGWGRNTEAFF. Using reference TRBV28 and TRBJ1-1 for the parts outside the CDR3, the full variable domain is DVKVTQSSRYLVKRTGEKVFLECVQDMDHENMFWYRQDPGLGLRLIYFSYDVKMKEKGDIPEGYSVSREKKERFSLILESASTNQTSMYLCASSFRGWGRNTEAFFGQGTRLTVV.

This clonotype occurred a few times. This chain uses TRBV20-1 with TRBJ2-6, with TRBD1 identical over 10 bases. The V and J ends lost 0 bases and 0 bases, in that order; junction bases with no gene match: 2. From germline, CDR1 is DFQATT and CDR2 SNEGSKA (reference sequence). This CDR3 is 17 amino acids long. Written as DNA, the CDR3 is TGCAGTGCTAGAGATTGGACAGGGGGCTCTGGGGCCAACGTCCTGACTTTC. As protein: CSARDWTGGSGANVLTF.

This chain uses TRBV18 with TRBJ1-2; a weak D match, TRBD1 (6 bases). The CDR3 is 15 amino acids. Germline V CDR1 and CDR2: KGHSH, LQKENI. The germline V and J ends were trimmed by 6 bases and 4 bases, with 18 bases remaining between them. The CDR3 protein is CASSPNNREGYGYTF. DNA of the CDR3: TGTGCCAGCTCCCCTAATAACAGGGAGGGCTATGGCTACACCTTC.

The V call is TRBV6-1, the J call TRBJ2-2, with 13 bases lining up with TRBD2. J lost 7 bases, V lost 2 bases, and 10 bases had no gene match. CDR1 is MNHNS and CDR2 is SASEGT in the germline V gene. There are 18 residues in the CDR3. The CDR3 sequence: CASSELPGLAGWDGELFF. CDR3 sequence (DNA): TGTGCCAGCAGTGAACTTCCGGGACTAGCGGGGTGGGACGGGGAGCTGTTTTTT.

This clonotype has more than one count but fewer than ten. The chain carries TRBV27 and TRBJ2-2; D is ambiguous. The CDR3 runs 19 residues. The V end was cut by 2 bases, the J end by 4 bases, with 23 bases between. The V gene's germline CDR1 is MNHEY and CDR2 SMNVEV (reference sequence). The CDR3 nucleotides read TGTGCCAGCAGTTTAGGGCAGATTCCCACCAGGTTCTTCACCGGGGAGCTGTTTTTT. Translated: CASSLGQIPTRFFTGELFF.